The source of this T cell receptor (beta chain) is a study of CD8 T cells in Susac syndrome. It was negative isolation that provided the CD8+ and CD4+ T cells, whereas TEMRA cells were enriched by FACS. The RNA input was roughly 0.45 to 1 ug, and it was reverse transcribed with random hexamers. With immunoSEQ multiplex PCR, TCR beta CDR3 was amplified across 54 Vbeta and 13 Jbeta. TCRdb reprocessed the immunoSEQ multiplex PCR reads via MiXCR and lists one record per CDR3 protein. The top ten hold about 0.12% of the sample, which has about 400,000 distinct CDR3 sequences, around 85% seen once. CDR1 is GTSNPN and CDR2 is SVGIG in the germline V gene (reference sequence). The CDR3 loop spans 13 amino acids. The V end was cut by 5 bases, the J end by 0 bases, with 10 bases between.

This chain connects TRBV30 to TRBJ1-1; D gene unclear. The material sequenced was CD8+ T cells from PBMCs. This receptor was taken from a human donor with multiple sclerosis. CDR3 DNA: TGTGCCTGGTGCACCCCAGTGAACACTGAAGCTTTCTTT. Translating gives CAWCTPVNTEAFF. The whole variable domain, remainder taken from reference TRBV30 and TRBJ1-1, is SQTIHQWPATLVQPVGSPLSLECTVEGTSNPNLYWYRQAAGRGLQLLFYSVGIGQISSEVPQNLSASRPQDRQFILSSKKLLLSDSGFYLCAWCTPVNTEAFFGQGTRLTVV.